The clone carrying this T cell receptor (beta chain) was counted many times. Its antigen is unidentified. J lost 2 bases, V lost 0 bases, and 4 bases had no gene match. CDR3 length: 16 residues. The germline V gene encodes CDR1 KGHSY and CDR2 FQNENV. Authors of the study amplified TCR beta CDR3 regions from RNA transcripts. When the TCR CDR3 underwent first-round RT-PCR, the HTBI primer set was used. MiXCR, applied by TCRdb to the multiplex PCR reads, yields one record per CDR3 protein. The sample contains under 350,000 distinct CDR3 sequences, roughly 23% of which appear only once. The data stem from a study of T cells in Graves' hyperthyroidism and ophthalmopathy. About the study: Once the initial diagnosis was made, peripheral blood was obtained before any treatment. Study observations and caveats: Expanded thyroid clonotypes (above 0.001) were mostly also found in blood.

Using more than 7.5 ml of fresh peripheral blood, PBMCs were prepared. The specimen sequenced was blood. The TCR originated in a woman aged 50 to 60 with Graves' hyperthyroidism. V gene TRBV16 combines with J gene TRBJ2-3; 8 bases are shared with TRBD2. Here the CDR3 reads CASSQSWREVTDTQYF. The CDR3 coding sequence is TGTGCCAGCAGCCAATCTTGGCGGGAGGTCACAGATACGCAGTATTTT.